What follows are 13 T cell receptor beta chains derived from one specimen sequenced in a study of T cell responses to AZD1222 COVID-19 vaccine. Generated by immunoSEQ multiplex PCR, the TCRdb table keeps only in-frame clones and is missing some. The profile shows some 96,000 clones, roughly 89% of them singletons. The sample in question was peripheral blood, obtained on day 0 of AZD1222 vaccination. The source is an adult in good health.

The chain couples TRBV29-1 to TRBJ1-1; TRBD1 agrees at 12 bases. Trimming removed 6 bases from V and 5 bases from J; junction bases left unmatched: 16. The CDR3 totals 17 residues. Germline CDR1 reads SQVTM; CDR2 reads ANQGSEA. Written as DNA, the CDR3 is TGCAGCGTGGTAAACCGGGACAGGGGGCGCCGAAGAACTGAAGCTTTCTTT. Protein sequence: CSVVNRDRGRRRTEAFF.

This rearrangement joins TRBV5-5 to TRBJ1-2, with D tentatively TRBD1 (5 bases). Germline CDR1 reads SGHKS; CDR2 reads YYEKEE (reference sequence). The length of the CDR3 is 18 residues. V lost 7 bases and J 6 bases, leaving 31 bases between the germline ends. The CDR3 coding sequence is TGTGCCAGCGGTAGAACAGGCTCTACTCCACGGCCGACCCATGGCTACACCTTC. This gives the protein CASGRTGSTPRPTHGYTF. Filled out from reference TRBV5-5 and TRBJ1-2, the complete variable domain reads DAGVTQSPTHLIKTRGQQVTLRCSPISGHKSVSWYQQVLGQGPQFIFQYYEKEERGRGNFPDRFSARQFPNYSSELNVNALLLGDSALYLCASGRTGSTPRPTHGYTFGSGTRLTVV.

The V call is TRBV12-5, the J call TRBJ2-1; 7 bases align to TRBD2. Germline CDR1 reads LGHNT; CDR2 reads FRNRAP. The CDR3 loop spans 14 amino acids. With 0 bases clipped from V and 8 bases from J, the junction kept 4 bases outside the gene matches. Written as DNA, the CDR3 is TGTGCTAGTGGTTTGGTACAGACTAGCTATGAGCAGTTCTTC. Translated: CASGLVQTSYEQFF.

V and J are TRBV5-1 and TRBJ1-1; TRBD1 matches 7 bases. The CDR3 totals 12 residues. Trimming cost V 4 bases and J 10 bases; bases outside gene matches: 7. Per germline, CDR1 SGHRS and CDR2 YFSETQ. CDR3 protein: CASSIQGEGAFF. In nucleotides, the CDR3 is TGCGCCAGCAGCATCCAGGGGGAGGGAGCTTTCTTT. Drawing the rest from reference TRBV5-1 and TRBJ1-1, the complete variable domain is KAGVTQTPRYLIKTRGQQVTLSCSPISGHRSVSWYQQTPGQGLQFLFEYFSETQRNKGNFPGRFSGRQFSNSRSEMNVSTLELGDSALYLCASSIQGEGAFFGQGTRLTVV.

The V gene is TRBV5-8, the J gene TRBJ2-2; 11 bases are a match to TRBD2. There are 16 residues in the CDR3. J gave up 5 bases and V 5 bases, and 8 bases lay outside the gene matches. Germline assignment: CDR1 SGHTS and CDR2 YDEGEE. The CDR3 DNA sequence: TGTGCCAGCAGGGTACTAGCGGGAGTTGGAACCGGGGAGCTGTTTTTT. This encodes CASRVLAGVGTGELFF.

CDR3 sequence reads: CASSGDGRYGYTF. The CDR3 bases are TGTGCCAGCAGCGGGGACGGGCGTTATGGCTACACCTTC. The J gene is TRBJ1-2, the V gene TRBV6-2 or TRBV6-3; weak D call: TRBD1 (5 bases). Germline CDR1 and CDR2: MNHEY and SVGEGT. Trimming left V 6 bases short and J 5 bases short, with 13 bases between. The CDR3 is 13 amino acids.

This chain links TRBV2 with TRBJ2-7, with 7 bases identical to TRBD2. This CDR3 has 13 residues. The V segment lost 5 bases and the J segment 3 bases; nucleotides outside the gene matches: 4. CDR1 is SNHLY and CDR2 is FYNNEI in the germline V gene. The CDR3: CASSSGEGYEQYF. The CDR3 DNA is TGTGCCAGCAGTTCGGGGGAGGGCTACGAGCAGTACTTC.

J is TRBJ2-1 and V is TRBV11-2; possible D gene TRBD2, 5 bases. Germline V gene data show CDR1 as SGHAT and CDR2 as FQNNGV. This CDR3 region has 14 residues. V lost 3 bases and J lost 4, with 10 bases in between. CDR3 region: CASSFRGSYNEQFF. The CDR3 nucleotides read TGTGCCAGCAGCTTCCGGGGATCGTACAATGAGCAGTTCTTC.

This chain connects TRBV27 to TRBJ1-1; D perhaps matches TRBD1 (5 bases). CDR3 length: 15 residues. Trimming shortened V by 3 bases and J by 5 bases, and 16 bases separated the two germline ends. Germline CDR1 MNHEY, CDR2 SMNVEV (reference sequence). The CDR3 DNA reads TGTGCCAGCAGTTTTCCGGGACCCGGAGAGACTGAAGCTTTCTTT. As protein: CASSFPGPGETEAFF.

The chain recombines TRBV12-3 or TRBV12-4 with TRBJ2-1; D uncertain. The CDR3 runs 11 residues. Trimming took 5 bases from V and 13 from J, leaving 12 bases between them. CDR3 bases: TGTGCCAGCAGTCTAGAGACTCCTCAGTTCTTC. Its protein is CASSLETPQFF.

This sequence joins TRBV5-8 and TRBJ1-1; D remains ambiguous. Germline values: CDR1 SGHTS, CDR2 YDEGEE. This CDR3 is built from 12 residues. V dropped 0 bases and J dropped 12 bases, with 12 bases sitting between them. CDR3 residues: CASSLEALSTFF. The CDR3 DNA follows: TGTGCCAGCAGCTTGGAGGCTCTCTCGACTTTCTTT.

The V and J genes are TRBV19 and TRBJ1-4, with a possible D match to TRBD1 (5 bases). In germline, CDR1 is LNHDA, CDR2 SQIVND (reference sequence). The CDR3 loop spans 14 amino acids. V was trimmed by 4 bases and J by 8 bases, leaving 14 bases between them. The CDR3 is CASSTRAAGEKLFF. CDR3 nucleotides: TGTGCCAGTAGTACTAGGGCGGCAGGGGAAAAACTGTTTTTT.

A single count supports this clone. The chain recombines TRBV7-3 with TRBJ2-3; D may be TRBD1 or TRBD2 (6 bases each). The CDR3 runs 18 residues. V lost 0 bases and J 0 bases, leaving 16 bases between the germline ends. The germline V gene has CDR1 SGHTA and CDR2 FQGTGA. CDR3 loop: CASSLTPLKGGSTDTQYF. The CDR3 bases are TGTGCCAGCAGCTTAACCCCGCTAAAGGGGGGAAGCACAGATACGCAGTATTTT.